A selection of T cell receptor beta chains follows, all from one sample in a study of Ad26.COV2.S vaccination and SARS-CoV-2 variants. TCRdb's table, derived via immunoSEQ multiplex PCR, lists solely in-frame clones and lacks some. Found here are 350,000 to 500,000 clones, 80% to 95% of them singletons; the top ten hold about 12%. This material consisted of peripheral blood, taken in a trial of Ad26.COV2.S vaccine versus placebo. The receptors were sampled from a person between 18 and 65 years old who received the Ad26.COV2.S COVID-19 vaccine or a placebo. Both conserved end residues are part of each CDR3. Each record gives: clone size, V gene, D gene, J gene, CDR3 DNA, CDR3 protein. The D gene is left open where the match is weak. Clone size is shown for a subset of rows, as once, few, many or a class of expanded clone.

size: once; V: TRBV7-9; D: .; J: TRBJ2-3; DNA: TGTGCCAGCAGCTTAACCTCCGGGACACTATATACAACAGATACGCAGTATTTT; CDR3: CASSLTSGTLYTTDTQYF
size: .; V: TRBV25-1; D: .; J: TRBJ1-1; DNA: TGTGCCAGCAGTGAATGGGGGGAAAACACTGAAGCTTTCTTT; CDR3: CASSEWGENTEAFF
size: .; V: TRBV4-3; D: .; J: TRBJ2-3; DNA: TGCGCCAGCAGCCAGAGGGTATTCACAGATACGCAGTATTTT; CDR3: CASSQRVFTDTQYF
size: .; V: TRBV18; D: .; J: TRBJ2-5; DNA: TGTGCCAGCTCACCATACAGGGAAGAGACCCAGTACTTC; CDR3: CASSPYREETQYF
size: .; V: TRBV2; D: TRBD2; J: TRBJ2-1; DNA: TGTGCCAGCAGCGGACCTGTGGGGGGAGGGAAATGGGTCAATGAGCAGTTCTTC; CDR3: CASSGPVGGGKWVNEQFF
size: .; V: TRBV5-1; D: .; J: TRBJ2-2; DNA: TGCGCCAGCAGCTTGAGCCGGCTTGGGACCGGGGAGCTGTTTTTT; CDR3: CASSLSRLGTGELFF
size: once; V: TRBV30; D: .; J: TRBJ1-1; DNA: TGTGCCTGGAGTATGAACACTGAAGCTTTCTTT; CDR3: CAWSMNTEAFF
size: .; V: TRBV6-1; D: TRBD2; J: TRBJ2-7; DNA: TGTGCCAGCAGACTAGCGGGAGTCTCCTACGAGCAGTACTTC; CDR3: CASRLAGVSYEQYF
size: once; V: TRBV6-5; D: .; J: TRBJ2-7; DNA: TGTGCCAGCAGTTACTCGTATTCGGGTTACGAGCAGTACTTC; CDR3: CASSYSYSGYEQYF
size: .; V: TRBV4-3; D: .; J: TRBJ1-3; DNA: TGCGCCAGCAGCCAGTCCTCTGGAAACACCATATATTTT; CDR3: CASSQSSGNTIYF
size: .; V: TRBV27; D: .; J: TRBJ1-1; DNA: TGTGCCAGCCGGTTAGGCACTGAAGCTTTCTTT; CDR3: CASRLGTEAFF
size: .; V: TRBV30; D: .; J: TRBJ1-2; DNA: TGTGCCTGGAGTTGGGGAAGGGTGTCTGGCTACACCTTC; CDR3: CAWSWGRVSGYTF
size: .; V: TRBV11-2; D: .; J: TRBJ1-3; DNA: TGTGCCAGCAGCCAGCCAGGAGGGGCAGGCACCATATATTTT; CDR3: CASSQPGGAGTIYF
size: .; V: TRBV4-1; D: TRBD1; J: TRBJ2-5; DNA: TGCGCCAGCAGCCAGAACCTCGGACAGGAAGAGACCCAGTACTTC; CDR3: CASSQNLGQEETQYF
size: .; V: TRBV28; D: .; J: TRBJ1-2; DNA: TGTGCCACTGGAGGAGACCATTACTATGGCTACACCTTC; CDR3: CATGGDHYYGYTF
size: .; V: TRBV12-5; D: .; J: TRBJ2-2; DNA: TGTGCTAGTGGTTTGTGGGCTAGCACCGGGGAGCTGTTTTTT; CDR3: CASGLWASTGELFF
size: .; V: TRBV2; D: TRBD2; J: TRBJ2-1; DNA: TGTGCCAGCAGTGAAAGCTATACTAGCGGGTCTTACAATGAGCAGTTCTTC; CDR3: CASSESYTSGSYNEQFF
size: .; V: TRBV2; D: .; J: TRBJ1-2; DNA: TGTGCCAGCGGTGACAACTATGGCTACACCTTC; CDR3: CASGDNYGYTF
size: .; V: TRBV18; D: .; J: TRBJ1-6; DNA: TGTGCCAGCTCACCAGACAGAGGAAATTCACCCCTCCACTTT; CDR3: CASSPDRGNSPLHF
size: .; V: TRBV18; D: TRBD1; J: TRBJ1-1; DNA: TGTGCCAGCTCACCCACAGGACAGGGTTTAACTGAAGCTTTCTTT; CDR3: CASSPTGQGLTEAFF
size: .; V: TRBV6-5; D: .; J: TRBJ1-2; DNA: TGTGCCAGCAGTTACAGGGAAGGTGAAGGCTACACCTTC; CDR3: CASSYREGEGYTF
size: once; V: TRBV15; D: .; J: TRBJ2-1; DNA: TGTGCCACCAGCAGAGAGTGGTCTAGCAGCTATGAGCAGTTCTTC; CDR3: CATSREWSSSYEQFF
size: .; V: TRBV4-3; D: .; J: TRBJ2-1; DNA: TGCGCCAGCAGCCAAACGGGACTCACCTACAATGAGCAGTTCTTC; CDR3: CASSQTGLTYNEQFF
size: .; V: TRBV7-9; D: .; J: TRBJ2-7; DNA: TGTGCCAGCAGCTTAGCTGGGGCAGGGTACTACGAGCAGTACTTC; CDR3: CASSLAGAGYYEQYF
size: few; V: TRBV9; D: .; J: TRBJ2-7; DNA: TGTGCCAGCAGCGTAGTTGGGGGCGAGCAGTACTTC; CDR3: CASSVVGGEQYF
size: .; V: TRBV9; D: TRBD1; J: TRBJ1-1; DNA: TGTGCCAGCAGCGTTACAGGGGAAGTTTCCCCTGAAGCTTTCTTT; CDR3: CASSVTGEVSPEAFF
size: .; V: TRBV4-3; D: .; J: TRBJ2-3; DNA: TGCGCCAGCAGCCAAGACGCAGGGTTCACAGATACGCAGTATTTT; CDR3: CASSQDAGFTDTQYF